This record looks at one T cell receptor (beta chain) sequence and its context. Its antigen is unknown. Germline lookup yields CDR1 MGHRA and CDR2 YSYEKL. This CDR3 contains 16 residues. Every sample had its cDNA made across eight separate reactions. No DNA is given; TCRdb re-called the 5' RACE reads and lists each CDR3 protein once. The sample has a few hundred thousand distinct CDR3 sequences. Without any T cell sorting, total RNA was isolated from whole blood. The data originate from a study of monozygotic twins with inflammatory bowel disease. Study results and caveats: Telling different T cell subtypes apart from each other was not possible. Lower sharing of clonotypes with other individuals was seen in IBD patients than in healthy twins. This was most marked in patients showing signs of disease activity.

Sequencing used blood. The rearrangement links TRBV4-1 to TRBJ2-1. This receptor was identified in a human donor with ulcerative colitis or Crohn's disease, or a healthy co-twin of an affected twin (not recorded which). The CDR3 sequence is CASSQDLGGPYNEQFF.